This passage covers 5 T cell receptor beta chains from one sample sequenced in a study of blood T cell repertoires in COVID-19. The data were produced by immunoSEQ multiplex PCR, yet TCRdb's version contains in-frame clones alone and is incomplete. The sample consists of more than 150,000 clones, more than 75% of them appearing once. The source material was peripheral blood. The receptor source for this set is a woman aged 70-85 years with COVID-19, enrolled during active disease.

As to this clone: This sample includes further DNA sequences coding for the same CDR3. CDR3: CASSRQGLNTEAFF. The DNA for the CDR3 is TGTGCCAGTAGTCGGCAGGGCCTGAACACTGAAGCTTTCTTT. The V call is TRBV19, the J call TRBJ1-1, with a weak D call TRBD1 (5 bases). V lost 5 bases to trimming and J lost 0 bases, with 10 bases between them. Germline CDR1 is LNHDA and CDR2 is SQIVND (reference sequence). The CDR3 extends over 14 amino acids.

This chain uses TRBV5-6 with TRBJ2-5; D is unclear. This CDR3 spans 12 amino acids. Germline assignment: CDR1 SGHDT and CDR2 YYEEEE. Deletions cut 2 bases from V and 4 bases from J, with 6 bases between. The CDR3 protein is CASSFSRETQYF. DNA of the CDR3: TGTGCCAGCAGCTTCTCCCGAGAGACCCAGTACTTC.

This clone has just one count. The genes are TRBV4-2 and TRBJ2-1; TRBD2 aligns across 12 bases. The CDR3 is 16 residues long. Trimming removed 3 bases from V and 3 bases from J; junction bases left unmatched: 3. Germline V gene data show CDR1 as LGHNA and CDR2 as YNFKEQ. The CDR3 is CASSQGLAGLYNEQFF. Here the CDR3 DNA reads TGTGCCAGCAGCCAGGGACTAGCGGGCCTCTACAATGAGCAGTTCTTC.

The chain employs TRBV12-5 and TRBJ1-1, with 7 bases aligning to TRBD1. The CDR3 sequence is 14 residues long. Germline V gene data show CDR1 as LGHNT and CDR2 as FRNRAP. After removal of 4 bases from V and 11 bases from J, the junction contained 13 bases not matched to a gene. CDR3 sequence reads: CASGSTGSSLGAFF. CDR3 nucleotides: TGTGCTAGTGGTTCGACAGGGTCTTCCCTGGGGGCTTTCTTT.

This chain uses TRBV6-2 or TRBV6-3 with TRBJ1-2, with 8 positions matching TRBD1. CDR3 length: 14 amino acids. Trimming took 2 bases from V and 7 from J; bases not matched to a gene: 6. Germline V gene data show CDR1 as MNHEY and CDR2 as SVGEGT. The CDR3 here is CASSYQDRALGYTF. The CDR3 DNA follows: TGTGCCAGCAGTTACCAGGACAGGGCCCTTGGCTACACCTTC.